The rows below give T cell receptor beta chains drawn from one sample of a study of CD8 T cells in ankylosing spondylitis. TCRdb re-called the 5' RACE reads through MiXCR, storing one row per CDR3 protein. The data contain around 150,000 distinct CDR3 sequences, 40% to 50% of them singletons. The sample was synovial fluid, either unsorted or a sorted T cell fraction (not recorded which). The receptors here all came from a male donor with ankylosing spondylitis. CDR3s include the opening cysteine and the closing phenylalanine or tryptophan. Each record gives: J gene, clone size, V gene, D gene, CDR3 DNA, CDR3 protein. A D gene is named only where the DNA matches it firmly. The size of a clone is reported for some rows only, either as once, few or many, or as a class for expanded clones.

J gene: TRBJ2-1
clone size: NA
V gene: TRBV27
D gene: NA
CDR3 DNA: TGTGCCAGCAGTCCTTTATGGGGTGATTGGTACAATGAGCAGTTCTTC
CDR3 protein: CASSPLWGDWYNEQFF

J gene: TRBJ2-1
clone size: NA
V gene: TRBV11-2
D gene: NA
CDR3 DNA: TGTGCCAGCAGCTTTAATCCCAGCACCTACAATGAGCAGTTCTTC
CDR3 protein: CASSFNPSTYNEQFF

J gene: TRBJ1-1
clone size: few
V gene: TRBV11-2
D gene: NA
CDR3 DNA: TGTGCCAGCAGCTTAAGGGGCAGGCCGAACACTGAAGCTTTCTTT
CDR3 protein: CASSLRGRPNTEAFF

J gene: TRBJ1-1
clone size: NA
V gene: TRBV6-1
D gene: NA
CDR3 DNA: TGTGCCAGCAGTCCCCTTTGGGGTGGGGACTTTGAAGCTTTCTTT
CDR3 protein: CASSPLWGGDFEAFF

J gene: TRBJ1-5
clone size: NA
V gene: TRBV27
D gene: NA
CDR3 DNA: TGTGCCAGCAGTCCGACGGACAGTTGGCAGCCCCAGCATTTT
CDR3 protein: CASSPTDSWQPQHF

J gene: TRBJ1-5
clone size: NA
V gene: TRBV5-1
D gene: TRBD1
CDR3 DNA: TGCGCCAGCAGCTTGGGATTCCCGGGACAGGGAGTAAGTCAGCCCCAGCATTTT
CDR3 protein: CASSLGFPGQGVSQPQHF

J gene: TRBJ1-5
clone size: NA
V gene: TRBV7-9
D gene: NA
CDR3 DNA: TGTGCCAGCAGCTTAATCAATCAGCCCCAGCATTTT
CDR3 protein: CASSLINQPQHF

J gene: TRBJ2-7
clone size: NA
V gene: TRBV12-3/TRBV12-4
D gene: NA
CDR3 DNA: TGTGCCAGCAGTCCGGGACCCTACGAGCAGTACTTC
CDR3 protein: CASSPGPYEQYF

J gene: TRBJ2-1
clone size: NA
V gene: TRBV7-3
D gene: NA
CDR3 DNA: TGTGCCAGCAGCTTAACATATCCGGGGTTTGAGCAGTTCTTC
CDR3 protein: CASSLTYPGFEQFF

J gene: TRBJ2-2
clone size: few
V gene: TRBV24-1
D gene: NA
CDR3 DNA: TGTGCCACCAGTGATTTGGGCGGGACCGGGGAGCTGTTTTTT
CDR3 protein: CATSDLGGTGELFF

J gene: TRBJ1-2
clone size: NA
V gene: TRBV7-8
D gene: NA
CDR3 DNA: TGTGCCAGCAGCCCCCTCACAGGGAGTAGAAATGGCTACACCTTC
CDR3 protein: CASSPLTGSRNGYTF

J gene: TRBJ2-1
clone size: NA
V gene: TRBV19
D gene: TRBD2
CDR3 DNA: TGTGCCAGTAGTCCAGCGGGAGGTTTCTCTTACAATGAGCAGTTCTTC
CDR3 protein: CASSPAGGFSYNEQFF

J gene: TRBJ2-1
clone size: many
V gene: TRBV7-9
D gene: TRBD1
CDR3 DNA: TGTGCCAGCAGCCCCCCGACAGGGAGTTACAATGAGCAGTTCTTC
CDR3 protein: CASSPPTGSYNEQFF

J gene: TRBJ1-5
clone size: NA
V gene: TRBV28
D gene: TRBD1
CDR3 DNA: TGTGCCAGCAGGCACAGGGGCGTAGAGCCCCAGCATTTT
CDR3 protein: CASRHRGVEPQHF

J gene: TRBJ1-1
clone size: NA
V gene: TRBV30
D gene: NA
CDR3 DNA: TGTGCCTGGAGTTATAGCCCGAACACTGAAGCTTTCTTT
CDR3 protein: CAWSYSPNTEAFF

J gene: TRBJ2-7
clone size: NA
V gene: TRBV7-9
D gene: TRBD1
CDR3 DNA: TGTGCCAGCAGTACTACCCGGGACAGGGGGTCCTACGAGCAGTACTTC
CDR3 protein: CASSTTRDRGSYEQYF

J gene: TRBJ2-1
clone size: NA
V gene: TRBV6-5
D gene: NA
CDR3 DNA: TGTGCCAGCAGTTACGCCTCGGGGACCTACAATGAGCAGTTCTTC
CDR3 protein: CASSYASGTYNEQFF

J gene: TRBJ2-2
clone size: many
V gene: TRBV10-3
D gene: NA
CDR3 DNA: TGTGCCATCAGTGAAAGTTCCACCGGGGAGCTGTTTTTT
CDR3 protein: CAISESSTGELFF

J gene: TRBJ2-1
clone size: NA
V gene: TRBV6-1
D gene: TRBD1
CDR3 DNA: TGTGCCAGCAGTCAAGACAGGGATCTCTACAATGAGCAGTTCTTC
CDR3 protein: CASSQDRDLYNEQFF

J gene: TRBJ2-3
clone size: once
V gene: TRBV20-1
D gene: TRBD2
CDR3 DNA: TGCAGTGCTAGAGACCCGTTTGAGCGGGAGGGGTGGGATACGCAGTATTTT
CDR3 protein: CSARDPFEREGWDTQYF

J gene: TRBJ1-2
clone size: NA
V gene: TRBV25-1
D gene: NA
CDR3 DNA: TGTGCCAGCAATGCAGGCTATGGCTACACCTTC
CDR3 protein: CASNAGYGYTF

J gene: TRBJ2-5
clone size: NA
V gene: TRBV15
D gene: TRBD2
CDR3 DNA: TGTGCCACCAGCAGGCTCAATGCGGGAGGGATATGGTACCAAGGGACCCAGTACTTC
CDR3 protein: CATSRLNAGGIWYQGTQYF

J gene: TRBJ1-2
clone size: NA
V gene: TRBV12-3/TRBV12-4
D gene: NA
CDR3 DNA: TGTGCCAGCAGCCGGTCGCCTAACTATGGCTACACCTTC
CDR3 protein: CASSRSPNYGYTF

J gene: TRBJ2-3
clone size: NA
V gene: TRBV2
D gene: NA
CDR3 DNA: TGTGCCAGCAGTGAGGGCAGGGTGCTCACAGATACGCAGTATTTT
CDR3 protein: CASSEGRVLTDTQYF

J gene: TRBJ2-2
clone size: NA
V gene: TRBV12-3/TRBV12-4
D gene: NA
CDR3 DNA: TGTGCCAGCAGTTCCCCCCAGGACCCCCGGGAGCTGTTTTTT
CDR3 protein: CASSSPQDPRELFF

J gene: TRBJ2-1
clone size: few
V gene: TRBV3-1
D gene: NA
CDR3 DNA: TGTGCCAGCAGCCAAGAAGCGAGCTCCTACAATGAGCAGTTCTTC
CDR3 protein: CASSQEASSYNEQFF

J gene: TRBJ2-5
clone size: once
V gene: TRBV6-1
D gene: TRBD1
CDR3 DNA: TGTGCCAGCACCCAGGTTGTCCGGGACAGGATGGTGGAGACCCAGTACTTC
CDR3 protein: CASTQVVRDRMVETQYF

J gene: TRBJ1-4
clone size: NA
V gene: TRBV4-1
D gene: NA
CDR3 DNA: TGCGCCAGCAGCCAAGTAAGGGTGAGAAAGGAAAAACTGTTTTTT
CDR3 protein: CASSQVRVRKEKLFF

J gene: TRBJ2-1
clone size: NA
V gene: TRBV29-1
D gene: NA
CDR3 DNA: TGCAGCGTTGAGAATACTACCGAGGGTGAGCAGTTCTTC
CDR3 protein: CSVENTTEGEQFF

J gene: TRBJ2-1
clone size: many
V gene: TRBV27
D gene: NA
CDR3 DNA: TGTGCCAGCAGTTTAGACGGGGCGAGCTCCTACAATGAGCAGTTCTTC
CDR3 protein: CASSLDGASSYNEQFF

J gene: TRBJ1-4
clone size: NA
V gene: TRBV4-1
D gene: NA
CDR3 DNA: TGCGCCAGCAGCCAAAATGAAAAACTGTTTTTT
CDR3 protein: CASSQNEKLFF

J gene: TRBJ2-6
clone size: NA
V gene: TRBV18
D gene: NA
CDR3 DNA: TGTGCCAGCTCACGCGGGACTTCGCCCGGGGCTGGGGCCAACGTCCTGACTTTC
CDR3 protein: CASSRGTSPGAGANVLTF

J gene: TRBJ1-1
clone size: medium-sized
V gene: TRBV29-1
D gene: NA
CDR3 DNA: TGCAGCGCCTTGGACAGAGAAGCTTTCTTT
CDR3 protein: CSALDREAFF

J gene: TRBJ1-3
clone size: NA
V gene: TRBV7-9
D gene: NA
CDR3 DNA: TGTGCCAGCAGCTTAAAGGCGGTCCTCGGAAACACCATATATTTT
CDR3 protein: CASSLKAVLGNTIYF

J gene: TRBJ2-7
clone size: NA
V gene: TRBV6-2/TRBV6-3
D gene: NA
CDR3 DNA: TGTGCCAGCAGTATAGCGGAATCCTCCTACGAGCAGTACTTC
CDR3 protein: CASSIAESSYEQYF

J gene: TRBJ2-7
clone size: NA
V gene: TRBV4-2
D gene: NA
CDR3 DNA: TGTGCCAGCAGCAAAGCCACTCCAACTCACGAGCAGTACTTC
CDR3 protein: CASSKATPTHEQYF

J gene: TRBJ1-3
clone size: NA
V gene: TRBV4-1
D gene: NA
CDR3 DNA: TGCGCCAGCAGCCAAGAGGGTTTCTCTGGAAACACCATATATTTT
CDR3 protein: CASSQEGFSGNTIYF

J gene: TRBJ2-5
clone size: NA
V gene: TRBV11-3
D gene: NA
CDR3 DNA: TGTGCCAGCAGCGAGACTAGCCAAGAGACCCAGTACTTC
CDR3 protein: CASSETSQETQYF

J gene: TRBJ1-2
clone size: once
V gene: TRBV7-9
D gene: NA
CDR3 DNA: TGTGCCAGCAGGAAGGACATTAACTATGGCTACACCTTC
CDR3 protein: CASRKDINYGYTF

J gene: TRBJ2-5
clone size: NA
V gene: TRBV5-1
D gene: NA
CDR3 DNA: TGCGCCAGCAGCTTCTTTTGGACATATCATCAAGAGACCCAGTACTTC
CDR3 protein: CASSFFWTYHQETQYF

J gene: TRBJ1-5
clone size: many
V gene: TRBV6-4
D gene: TRBD1
CDR3 DNA: TGTGCCAGCAGTGACTCGATATCAAGGGCCAGGGGGGATCGGCCCCAGCATTTT
CDR3 protein: CASSDSISRARGDRPQHF

J gene: TRBJ2-1
clone size: NA
V gene: TRBV4-1
D gene: TRBD2
CDR3 DNA: TGCGCCAGCAGCCAAGAACTACTAGCGTGGCTGAAGAGTGTCTACAATGAGCAGTTCTTC
CDR3 protein: CASSQELLAWLKSVYNEQFF

J gene: TRBJ2-3
clone size: once
V gene: TRBV28
D gene: NA
CDR3 DNA: TGTGCCAGCAGTTCCCCCGGTGTAGCGGAAGATACGCAGTATTTT
CDR3 protein: CASSSPGVAEDTQYF

J gene: TRBJ1-4
clone size: few
V gene: TRBV12-3/TRBV12-4
D gene: TRBD1
CDR3 DNA: TGTGCCAGCAGTCCCCATGACAGGGGCACTAATGAAAAACTGTTTTTT
CDR3 protein: CASSPHDRGTNEKLFF

J gene: TRBJ2-1
clone size: NA
V gene: TRBV25-1
D gene: NA
CDR3 DNA: TGTGCCAGCAGTGAATACATGGGAGAGGCCTACAATGAGCAGTTCTTC
CDR3 protein: CASSEYMGEAYNEQFF

J gene: TRBJ1-5
clone size: NA
V gene: TRBV28
D gene: TRBD1
CDR3 DNA: TGTGCCAGCAGAAGACAGGGAATCGGCAATCAGCCCCAGCATTTT
CDR3 protein: CASRRQGIGNQPQHF

J gene: TRBJ2-7
clone size: few
V gene: TRBV7-6
D gene: NA
CDR3 DNA: TGTGCCAGCAGCCCCATGGAGGGGGGGTCCTACGAGCAGTACTTC
CDR3 protein: CASSPMEGGSYEQYF

J gene: TRBJ2-1
clone size: NA
V gene: TRBV7-6
D gene: TRBD1
CDR3 DNA: TGTGCCAGCACTTTAACCGGGACAGCTTACAATGAGCAGTTCTTC
CDR3 protein: CASTLTGTAYNEQFF